These 13 T cell receptor beta chains were all obtained from the same sample, sequenced in a study of T-cell reconstitution after alpha-beta-depleted transplantation in children. As it was prepared, the TCRbeta library received unique molecular identifiers. TCRdb recomputed calls from the PCR reads with MiXCR, one row per CDR3 protein. Altogether more than 250,000 distinct CDR3 sequences are present, roughly 9.5% being singletons, with the ten largest covering roughly 9.1%. This material consisted of PBMCs from the stem cell graft donor, taken from the stem cell graft. Source of these receptors: a human donor who donated a stem cell graft to a child with SCID.

V is TRBV5-1 and J is TRBJ2-7; the D gene is possibly TRBD1 (5 bases). Germline-derived CDR1 and CDR2 are SGHRS and YFSETQ. The V end was cut by 4 bases, the J end by 5 bases, with 19 bases between. The CDR3 totals 15 residues. Here the CDR3 reads CASSTGQPSVDEQYF. For the CDR3, the DNA is TGCGCCAGCAGCACCGGACAACCGTCTGTAGACGAGCAGTACTTC.

This clonotype was seen a few times. The chain uses TRBV6-1 and TRBJ2-3, with D perhaps matching TRBD1 (5 bases). The ends were cut back, 2 bases at V and 1 base at J, with 10 bases in the middle. This CDR3 spans 15 amino acids. Germline CDR1 is MNHNS and CDR2 is SASEGT. The CDR3 DNA is TGTGCCAGCAGTGAACCAGACAGACGCACAGATACGCAGTATTTT. This sequence encodes CASSEPDRRTDTQYF.

This clonotype was counted only a few times. The CDR3 nucleotides are TGTGCCAGCAGCGTAGAAGGGAATTCACCCCTCCACTTT. Translation gives CASSVEGNSPLHF. The chain combines TRBV9 with TRBJ1-6, with no clear D. V was pared by 0 bases and J by 7 bases, with 5 bases between. The germline V gene has CDR1 SGDLS and CDR2 YYNGEE. The CDR3 runs 13 residues.

This chain links TRBV7-9 with TRBJ2-7; 7 bases match TRBD1. Germline V gene lookup returns CDR1 SEHNR and CDR2 FQNEAQ (reference sequence). This CDR3 is 15 amino acids long. V gave up 3 bases and J gave up 2 bases; unmatched junction bases: 7. In nucleotides, the CDR3 is TGTGCCAGCAGCTTTACCCTACAGGGGACCTACGAGCAGTACTTC. It encodes CASSFTLQGTYEQYF.

In this sample, this clonotype turned up a few times. The chain links TRBV7-9 to TRBJ2-3; a possible D gene is TRBD2 (5 bases). Germline CDR1 is SEHNR and CDR2 is FQNEAQ (reference sequence). The CDR3 totals 12 residues. V was pared by 6 bases and J by 6 bases, with 10 bases between. CDR3 in amino acids: CASRTGGDTQYF. The DNA for the CDR3 is TGTGCCAGCAGGACGGGCGGGGATACGCAGTATTTT. Full variable domain (rest looked up from reference TRBV7-9 and TRBJ2-3): DTGVSQNPRHKITKRGQNVTFRCDPISEHNRLYWYRQTLGQGPEFLTYFQNEAQLEKSRLLSDRFSAERPKGSFSTLEIQRTEQGDSAMYLCASRTGGDTQYFGPGTRLTVL.

V gene TRBV7-9 combines with J gene TRBJ1-6, with a tentative D call TRBD1 (6 bases). The CDR3 covers 13 residues. From germline, CDR1 is SEHNR and CDR2 FQNEAQ (reference sequence). V was pared by 3 bases and J by 7 bases, with 7 bases between. CDR3 sequence: CASSFTGNSPLHF. The DNA for the CDR3 is TGTGCCAGCAGCTTTACAGGGAATTCACCCCTCCACTTT.

This clonotype was counted at least ten times. The V and J genes are TRBV6-4 and TRBJ2-1, with no clear D. The CDR3 sequence is 16 residues long. Germline CDR1 is MRHNA and CDR2 is SNTAGT. Trimming took 0 bases from V and 0 from J, leaving 9 bases between them. CDR3 residues: CASSDSWGSSYNEQFF. DNA of the CDR3: TGTGCCAGCAGTGACTCTTGGGGTAGCTCCTACAATGAGCAGTTCTTC.

This clonotype has more than one count but fewer than ten. The chain has TRBV7-2 and TRBJ1-2; TRBD1 is a possible D gene (6 bases). CDR3 length: 12 residues. Looked up from germline, CDR1 is SGHTA and CDR2 is FQGNSA. Trimming took 5 bases from V and 8 from J, leaving 12 bases between them. The CDR3: CASSPPGEGYTF. The CDR3 region has the DNA TGTGCCAGCAGCCCTCCAGGGGAGGGCTACACCTTC.

This clonotype has at least ten counts. The V gene is TRBV5-1, the J gene TRBJ1-1; no definite D call. The CDR3 totals 13 residues. Per the germline V gene, CDR1 is SGHRS and CDR2 is YFSETQ. Trimming left V 1 base short and J 11 bases short, with 15 bases between. CDR3 sequence reads: CASSLKDFSSAFF. Written as DNA, the CDR3 is TGCGCCAGCAGCTTGAAGGACTTCAGTAGCGCTTTCTTT.

In this sample, this clonotype turned up a few times. The rearrangement links TRBV6-2 or TRBV6-3 to TRBJ2-1; D perhaps matches TRBD2 (5 bases). CDR3 length: 22 residues. V gave up 2 bases and J gave up 3 bases, with 32 bases separating them. Germline CDR1 is MNHEY and CDR2 is SVGEGT. CDR3 sequence reads: CASSYPLLLAQSANYYYNEQFF. CDR3 nucleotide sequence: TGTGCCAGCAGTTACCCCCTCCTTCTAGCCCAATCCGCGAACTACTACTACAATGAGCAGTTCTTC.

This clonotype turned up a few times. CDR3 sequence reads: CAIRSAAGNTIYF. As DNA, the CDR3 is TGTGCCATCAGGTCGGCAGCTGGAAACACCATATATTTT. The chain has TRBV10-3 and TRBJ1-3, with D unclear. The CDR3 is 13 residues long. CDR1 and CDR2 (germline): ENHRY, SYGVKD. With 6 bases removed from V and 2 bases from J, the gap between germline ends came to 8 bases.

The chain joins TRBV20-1 to TRBJ2-3, with 9 bases fitting TRBD2. V lost 2 bases to trimming and J lost 2 bases; unmatched junction nucleotides: 14. The CDR3 is 18 amino acids. Per germline, CDR1 DFQATT and CDR2 SNEGSKA (reference sequence). CDR3 sequence: CSARSPQSSGGLTDTQYF. CDR3 in DNA: TGCAGTGCTAGATCCCCCCAAAGTAGCGGGGGACTCACAGATACGCAGTATTTT.

This clonotype turned up a few times. The chain's CDR3 is CASSGRPTGNTIYF. The CDR3 coding sequence is TGTGCCAGCTCGGGAAGACCAACTGGAAACACCATATATTTT. This sequence joins TRBV12-3 or TRBV12-4 and TRBJ1-3; no firm D call. V lost 8 bases and J lost 2, with 13 bases in between. The CDR3 is 14 amino acids.